This T cell receptor beta chain was captured by sequencing in a study of tumor-infiltrating lymphocytes in primary liver carcinoma. Study-wide context: Both sexes were represented among patients, who were 30 to 69 years old. The study, taken as a whole, reports: Reduced overlap was seen in tumor-adjacent and tumor-blood pairs versus tumor region pairs. The 250 largest clones made up significantly more of tumor than blood repertoires (p = 0.039).

A constant-region primer served to make TCR beta cDNA from around 500 ng total RNA. Generation of the TCR beta libraries relied on three nested multiplex PCR rounds using slightly modified ARM-PCR. TCRdb processed the multiplex PCR reads anew with MiXCR; each CDR3 protein has one entry. The data contain about 350,000 distinct CDR3 sequences, approximately 65% of them seen just once; the ten biggest clones take up under 8%. This clonotype was picked up a small number of times. As yet, its antigen is unknown. Germline DNA was extracted too, while blood RNA derived from unsorted whole blood. Preoperatively, peripheral blood was drawn, roughly 3.6 milliliters in total. The sample was peripheral blood. The TCR comes from a man between 40 and 49 years old with primary liver carcinoma and hepatitis B virus infection.

The CDR3 region has the DNA TGTGCCAGCAGCTCGACTAGACTCAGCTACTTC. This codes for CASSSTRLSYF. The chain joins TRBV28 to TRBJ2-5; tentative D call: TRBD2 (6 bases). The V end lost 6 bases, the J end lost 14 bases, and 16 bases lay between the germline ends. CDR3 length equals 11 residues. Germline CDR1 MDHEN, CDR2 SYDVKM.